The present T cell receptor (beta chain) was sequenced within a study of blood T cells in healthy people across ages. Concerning this clonotype itself: Compared with germline, one end of the junction differs, possibly owing to a read error.

Germline loops: CDR1 DFQATT, CDR2 SNEGSKA (reference sequence). This CDR3 has 14 amino acids. With a J-beta primer mix and a sample-barcoded 5' primer, a second PCR ran about 7 to 12 cycles. TCRdb fed the 5' RACE reads into MiXCR, producing one record per CDR3 protein. The sample holds 800,000 to 1,300,000 distinct CDR3 sequences, under 30% seen once. The same data also went into a second study, on T cells of mothers and their children.

This TCR came from a girl aged 2 to 10 in good health. This chain connects TRBV20-1 to TRBJ2-7, with 10 bases aligning to TRBD2. Sequencing was performed on blood. CDR3 loop: CGASTSGDSYEQYF. The CDR3 region has the DNA TGCGGTGCTAGCACTAGCGGGGACTCCTACGAGCAGTACTTC.